This T cell receptor (beta chain) was captured in a study of blood T cell repertoires in COVID-19 (dated by TCRdb to 2018 to 2021). With regard to the full study: Collaborator samples came from the United States, Italy and Spain and covered acute and convalescent phases of COVID-19. The samples were drawn from two sources: the first 160 participants of the ongoing ImmuneRACE study, and about 1,300 subjects contributed by 6 global collaborators. Sample metadata almost always included a de-identified subject ID, COVID-19 status, age in years and sex. The prospective study material was composed of cDNA or gDNA derived from T cells, B-cell-depleted T cells, or PBMCs. HLA class I and class II types, where available, came from metadata supplied by the sample provider rather than from assay-based typing. Subjects who had been exposed to COVID-19, were actively infected with it, or had recovered from it provided the deeply sampled blood TCRbeta repertoires that made up the dataset. The repertoires were released in a freely available public database intended as a resource for research on the immune response to SARS-CoV-2. On the study overall, not on this receptor specifically: Clinical and demographic metadata were provided uncurated, with the amount varying by source and participant.

The count of this clone is one. Which antigen it targets is not known. Base qualities were left out, and no much larger clone turns up one base away. V trim: 5 bases; J trim: 3 bases; unmatched bases: 5. From the cysteine through the phenylalanine, the CDR3 covers 17 amino acids. Only the CDR3 DNA is retained, 51 bases long and in frame from the first base. Taken from the germline V gene, the CDR1 and CDR2 loops are MNHEY and SVGEGT. The immunoSEQ Assay, a bias-controlled multiplex PCR, was used to amplify TCRbeta CDR3 regions from genomic DNA. Under the source paper's analysis protocol: Nucleated cell counts per sample were estimated from amplification of reference gene primers within the assay. To quantify the absolute abundance of each unique TCRbeta CDR3 rearrangement, sequence reads were collapsed and filtered. For each sample, productive Simpson clonality was calculated as the square root of Simpson's diversity index across productive rearrangements. In TCRdb, the immuneACCESS table is reduced to in-frame sequences with V and J assigned. These tables do not hold every clone; where another copy was compared, an unresolved V gene accounts for under half, and the others remain unexplained. V, J and clone size are those of that table, while D and trimming were read from the DNA. The sample data list around 130,000 clones, and roughly 80% of these were observed just once. The ten top clones hold approximately 12% of the sample.

Each collaborating institution followed its own protocols to collect whole blood in K2EDTA tubes. For TCRbeta analysis, collaborators shipped samples in one of three forms: frozen whole blood, isolated PBMCs, or DNA extracted from either of those sample types. The source is an older woman with acute or convalescent COVID-19. The sequenced sample consisted of peripheral blood. The sequence joins TRBV6-2 or TRBV6-3 to TRBJ2-1, with TRBD2 matching 15 junction bases. In nucleotides, the sequence is TGTGCCAGCAGTCCCGGGACTAGCGGGGGGAACTACAATGAGCAGTTCTTC. It specifies CASSPGTSGGNYNEQFF.